Below are 7 T cell receptor beta chains sequenced from a single sample in a study of identical twins. TCRdb used MiXCR to reprocess the 5' RACE reads, holding one entry per CDR3 protein. The sample records a few hundred thousand distinct CDR3 sequences, roughly 9.5% being singletons. Another study also made use of these data, one on yellow fever vaccine responses in identical twins.

The sequenced sample consisted of PBMCs. These TCRs come from a woman aged 18 to 35 in good health.

V usage is TRBV7-2 and J usage is TRBJ2-7, with 13 bases matching TRBD2. This CDR3 comprises 14 residues. Germline V gene sequence: CDR1 SGHTA, CDR2 FQGNSA. V was clipped by 7 bases and J by 5 bases; unmatched bases: 5. The CDR3 region is CASIPGLAGDEQYF. The CDR3 nucleotides are TGTGCCAGCATCCCAGGACTAGCGGGAGACGAGCAGTACTTC.

As to this clonotype: A much larger clone differs from this one at a single base, so this may be a read error. The genes are TRBV20-1 and TRBJ2-1; D gene uncertain. The length of the CDR3 is 16 residues. The germline CDR1 and CDR2 sequences are DFQATT and SNEGSKA (reference sequence). Trimming pared 2 bases from V and 5 bases from J, leaving 19 bases between. In nucleotides, the CDR3 is TGCAGTGCTAGATATTCGGCCAGGTCCGTAGACAATGAGCAGTTCTTC. It translates to CSARYSARSVDNEQFF.

This chain links TRBV7-6 with TRBJ2-7; TRBD1 matches 9 bases. CDR3 length equals 14 residues. V lost 3 bases, J lost 6 bases, and 6 bases stayed unmatched. CDR1 and CDR2 from the germline V gene are SGHVS and FNYEAQ. CDR3 nucleotides: TGTGCCAGCAGCTTGGCAAGGACAGGGGTCGAGCAGTACTTC. Translating gives CASSLARTGVEQYF.

This clonotype was seen just once. This rearrangement joins TRBV7-2 to TRBJ2-5; 7 bases match TRBD1. The J segment lost 7 bases and the V segment lost 6 bases, leaving 11 bases of the junction unmatched. The CDR3 has 14 amino acids. Per the germline V gene, CDR1 is SGHTA and CDR2 is FQGNSA. For the CDR3, the DNA is TGTGCCAGCAGGTCCACAGGGGCTGGCGGGACCCAGTACTTC. Translated, it gives CASRSTGAGGTQYF.

V usage is TRBV9 and J usage is TRBJ2-2; the D is unclear. Germline CDR1 and CDR2: SGDLS and YYNGEE. V shed 0 bases and J shed 0 bases, with 18 bases lying between them. The CDR3 has 19 amino acids. CDR3 bases: TGTGCCAGCAGCGTAGTTGAAAGGGTGGTACCTTCGAACACCGGGGAGCTGTTTTTT. Translation gives CASSVVERVVPSNTGELFF. Filled out from reference TRBV9 and TRBJ2-2, the complete variable domain reads DSGVTQTPKHLITATGQRVTLRCSPRSGDLSVYWYQQSLDQGLQFLIQYYNGEERAKGNILERFSAQQFPDLHSELNLSSLELGDSALYFCASSVVERVVPSNTGELFFGEGSRLTVL.

This clonotype has a handful of counts. The chain recombines TRBV7-8 with TRBJ2-7, with D possibly being TRBD1 (6 bases). Per the germline V gene, CDR1 is SGHVS and CDR2 is FQNEAQ. V lost 3 bases to trimming and J lost 1 base, with 19 bases between them. This CDR3 has 17 residues. CDR3 sequence reads: CASSFPTPTGPSYEQYF. DNA for the CDR3: TGTGCCAGCAGCTTCCCGACCCCGACAGGACCTTCCTACGAGCAGTACTTC.

The rearrangement links TRBV4-3 to TRBJ1-2; D remains ambiguous. The germline V gene has CDR1 LGHNA and CDR2 YSLEER. The CDR3 covers 17 residues. Between the trimmed V and J ends, which lost 0 bases and 3 bases, there was a span of 17 bases. This chain's CDR3 is CASSQDADPHWDYGYTF. The CDR3 nucleotides read TGCGCCAGCAGCCAAGACGCGGACCCGCATTGGGACTATGGCTACACCTTC.